In this sample, the clone carrying this T cell receptor beta chain turned up many times. Its antigen is undetermined. Time point noted: newly diagnosed GD, antithyroid drugs for less than 3 months. The TCR library was prepared using RNA isolated from PBMCs. This specimen comes from a study of regulatory T cells in long-lasting Graves disease. Study-level results: Newly diagnosed Graves' patients exceeded persistent ones in TCR diversity. Samples came from peripheral blood alone, without thyroid tissue.

Building of the TCR beta libraries involved iRepertoire HTBI primers and Arm-PCR of CDR3 regions. TCRdb called the multiplex PCR reads again in MiXCR, with one record for every CDR3 protein. Among hundreds of thousands of distinct CDR3 sequences listed, roughly 15% were seen once. V was trimmed by 1 base and J by 0 bases, leaving 9 bases between them. Looked up from germline, CDR1 is MNHNS and CDR2 is SASEGT. This CDR3 has 15 residues. These sequences were also reported in another study, on T cells in Graves' hyperthyroidism and ophthalmopathy. That study reports: Stable hyperthyroidism and ophthalmopathy were separated using 13 V-J signatures.

The V and J genes are TRBV6-1 and TRBJ1-2; D gene uncertain. The TCR comes from a middle-aged woman with Graves disease. The input for sequencing was peripheral blood mononuclear cells (PBMCs), taken at new diagnosis, from a patient treated with antithyroid drugs. CDR3 protein: CASSEEPAANYGYTF. The CDR3 coding sequence is TGTGCCAGCAGTGAAGAGCCAGCCGCTAACTATGGCTACACCTTC.